The entry that follows covers one T cell receptor beta chain sequence. The entry originates in a study of blood T cell repertoires in COVID-19. Study in general: Samples representing acute and convalescent COVID-19 were sourced from the United States, Italy and Spain.

TCRdb's copy holds only in-frame clones and misses some; the assay was immunoSEQ multiplex PCR. This table has about 170,000 clones, 70% to 90% appearing once. The age range of participants was about 18 to 100 years, with residence in about two dozen US areas. Trimming took off 5 bases at V and 3 bases at J, with 19 bases between the two ends. The CDR3 runs 16 residues. From germline, CDR1 is SGHVS and CDR2 FQNEAQ. The chain is built from TRBV7-8 and TRBJ1-2; D unclear. This clonotype originated in a woman younger than 35 who had recovered from COVID-19. The sample consisted of PBMCs or T cells enriched from blood (not recorded which). The CDR3, as DNA: TGTGCCAGCAGCCCACTTCGGGGTTTGGGAGACTATGGCTACACCTTC. It codes for CASSPLRGLGDYGYTF.